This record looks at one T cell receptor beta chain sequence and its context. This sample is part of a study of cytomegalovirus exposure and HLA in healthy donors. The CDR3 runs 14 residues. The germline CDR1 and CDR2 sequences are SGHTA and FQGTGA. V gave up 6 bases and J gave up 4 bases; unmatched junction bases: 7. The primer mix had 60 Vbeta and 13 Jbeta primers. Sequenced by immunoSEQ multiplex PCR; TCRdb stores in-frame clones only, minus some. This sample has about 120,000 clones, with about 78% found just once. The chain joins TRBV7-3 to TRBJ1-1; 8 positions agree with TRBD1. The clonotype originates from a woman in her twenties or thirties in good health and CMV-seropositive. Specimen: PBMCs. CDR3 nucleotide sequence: TGTGCCAGCAGTTTGACAGGGGTTAGCACTGAAGCTTTCTTT. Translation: CASSLTGVSTEAFF.